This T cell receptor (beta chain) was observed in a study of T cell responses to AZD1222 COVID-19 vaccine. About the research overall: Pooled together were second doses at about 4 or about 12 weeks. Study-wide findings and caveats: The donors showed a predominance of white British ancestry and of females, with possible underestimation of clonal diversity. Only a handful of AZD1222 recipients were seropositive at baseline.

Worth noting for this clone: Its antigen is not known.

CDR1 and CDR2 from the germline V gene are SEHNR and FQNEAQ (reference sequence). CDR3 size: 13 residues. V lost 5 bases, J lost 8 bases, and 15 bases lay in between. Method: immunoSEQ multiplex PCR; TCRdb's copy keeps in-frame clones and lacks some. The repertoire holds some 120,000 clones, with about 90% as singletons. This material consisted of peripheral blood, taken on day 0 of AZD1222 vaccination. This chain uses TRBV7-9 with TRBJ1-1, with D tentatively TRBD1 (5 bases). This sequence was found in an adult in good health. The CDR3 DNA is TGTGCCAGCAGCGCCACCCTCGGGGCAGAAGCTTTCTTT. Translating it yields CASSATLGAEAFF.